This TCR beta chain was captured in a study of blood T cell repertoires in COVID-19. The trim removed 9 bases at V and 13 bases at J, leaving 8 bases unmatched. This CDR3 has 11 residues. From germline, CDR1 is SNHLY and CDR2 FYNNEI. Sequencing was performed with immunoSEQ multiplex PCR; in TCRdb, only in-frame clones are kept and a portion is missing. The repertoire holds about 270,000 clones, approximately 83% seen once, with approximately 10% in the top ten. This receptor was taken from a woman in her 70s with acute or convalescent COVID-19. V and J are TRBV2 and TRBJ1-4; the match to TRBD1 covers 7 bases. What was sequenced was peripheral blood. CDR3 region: CASTGEGGLFF. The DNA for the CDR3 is TGTGCCAGTACAGGGGAAGGGGGACTGTTTTTT.